These 13 T cell receptor beta chains were all obtained from the same sample, sequenced in a study of STAT5B mutations in CD4+ large granular lymphocyte leukemia. Assay: immunoSEQ multiplex PCR; the TCRdb copy retains only in-frame clones and omits some. The data contain 20,000 to 25,000 clones, roughly 83% of them singletons. Source material: CD4+ T cells from blood buffy coats. These receptors all come from a human donor in good health.

This clone turned up a few times. The chain has TRBV4-2 and TRBJ1-1; TRBD1 matches at 9 bases. With 5 bases clipped from V and 8 bases from J, the junction kept 12 bases outside the gene matches. CDR3 size: 15 residues. Looked up from germline, CDR1 is LGHNA and CDR2 is YNFKEQ. In DNA, the CDR3 is TGTGCCAGCAGCACGGGACAGGGAGGGGTGGCGGAAGCTTTCTTT. As protein: CASSTGQGGVAEAFF.

V is TRBV5-4 and J is TRBJ2-5; TRBD2 aligns across 7 bases. The CDR3 extends over 14 amino acids. Germline lookup yields CDR1 SGHNT and CDR2 YYREEE (reference sequence). V trimming: 0 bases; J trimming: 5 bases; junction bases outside the gene matches: 4. CDR3 bases: TGTGCCAGCAGCTTGGGTGGGGGGGACGAGACCCAGTACTTC. Translating it yields CASSLGGGDETQYF.

V gene TRBV18 combines with J gene TRBJ1-2; TRBD1 matches 7 bases. This CDR3 contains 15 residues. The J segment lost 7 bases and the V segment lost 2 bases, leaving 10 bases of the junction unmatched. Germline V gene lookup returns CDR1 KGHSH and CDR2 LQKENI. The chain's CDR3 is CASSPSGGGNLGYTF. DNA for the CDR3: TGTGCCAGCTCACCAAGCGGAGGGGGCAATCTTGGCTACACCTTC.

The chain joins TRBV7-2 to TRBJ2-5; D is perhaps TRBD1 or TRBD2 (5 bases each). Germline V gene data show CDR1 as SGHTA and CDR2 as FQGNSA. Trimming stripped 5 bases from V and 3 bases from J, with 13 bases between. The CDR3 is 14 amino acids. As DNA, the CDR3 is TGTGCCAGCAGCCCGGCAGGGAGAGAAGAGACCCAGTACTTC. It specifies CASSPAGREETQYF.

V and J are TRBV2 and TRBJ1-2; TRBD1 might be the D (6 bases). The CDR3 contains 13 residues. Germline V gene lookup returns CDR1 SNHLY and CDR2 FYNNEI. V dropped 5 bases and J dropped 4 bases, with 11 bases sitting between them. The CDR3 sequence is CASSRTGIYGYTF. Written as DNA, the CDR3 is TGTGCCAGCAGTCGCACAGGGATCTATGGCTACACCTTC.

V is TRBV30 and J is TRBJ1-5, with D hard to call. Germline V gene data show CDR1 as GTSNPN and CDR2 as SVGIG (reference sequence). The CDR3 is 15 amino acids. The germline V and J ends were trimmed by 4 bases and 0 bases, with 13 bases remaining between them. For the CDR3, the DNA is TGTGCCTGGACCCCGGGTGCCTATAGCAATCAGCCCCAGCATTTT. This sequence encodes CAWTPGAYSNQPQHF.

The chain is built from TRBV4-1 and TRBJ1-6; D unresolved. V lost 0 bases to trimming and J lost 6 bases, with 9 bases between them. This CDR3 comprises 15 residues. The germline V gene encodes CDR1 MGHRA and CDR2 YSYEKL. The CDR3 spells CASSQDRVFNSPLHF. The CDR3 nucleotides are TGCGCCAGCAGCCAAGATCGGGTTTTTAATTCACCCCTCCACTTT.

This chain joins TRBV10-3 and TRBJ1-2; TRBD1 agrees at 7 bases. Germline CDR1 reads ENHRY; CDR2 reads SYGVKD. The CDR3 is 14 residues long. The trim removed 6 bases at V and 7 bases at J, leaving 11 bases unmatched. The CDR3 nucleotides are TGTGCCATCAGCCGCGACAGGGAAAGGAGTGGCTACACCTTC. Translating it yields CAISRDRERSGYTF.

This clone was detected only a few times. The chain uses TRBV6-6 and TRBJ2-7; the match to TRBD1 covers 10 bases. V lost 0 bases, J lost 6 bases, and 8 bases stayed unmatched. This CDR3 has 16 residues. Looked up from germline, CDR1 is MNHNY and CDR2 is SVGAGI (reference sequence). The CDR3 bases are TGTGCCAGCAGTTACTCCCGGGACAGGGGACTCCTCGAGCAGTACTTC. Translated: CASSYSRDRGLLEQYF.

This chain joins TRBV29-1 and TRBJ2-5, with D tentatively TRBD1 or TRBD2 (7 bases each). Germline values: CDR1 SQVTM, CDR2 ANQGSEA. This CDR3 contains 17 residues. The germline V and J ends were trimmed by 3 bases and 4 bases, with 24 bases remaining between them. This CDR3 reads CSVDRGGGTGAGETQYF. CDR3 coding DNA: TGCAGCGTTGACAGGGGGGGTGGGACGGGAGCAGGAGAGACCCAGTACTTC.

V and J are TRBV29-1 and TRBJ2-7, with TRBD2 identical over 9 bases. The CDR3 spans 11 residues. Germline V gene sequence: CDR1 SQVTM, CDR2 ANQGSEA. V was pared by 7 bases and J by 7 bases, with 5 bases of the junction left unmatched. CDR3: CSGGAGGEQYF. The CDR3 bases are TGCAGCGGTGGCGCGGGGGGGGAGCAGTACTTC.

This rearrangement joins TRBV10-3 to TRBJ1-4; TRBD1 might be the D (6 bases). CDR1 is ENHRY, CDR2 SYGVKD, per germline. Trimming pared 8 bases from V and 6 bases from J, leaving 13 bases between. This CDR3 has 13 amino acids. The CDR3 sequence is CAIGGGRDEKLFF. The CDR3 coding sequence is TGTGCCATCGGAGGGGGGCGGGATGAAAAACTGTTTTTT.

This chain joins TRBV2 and TRBJ2-1; 8 bases line up with TRBD2. The CDR3 sequence is 13 residues long. The V gene end was trimmed by 8 bases and the J gene end by 5 bases; junction bases not matched to a gene: 5. CDR1 is SNHLY and CDR2 is FYNNEI in the germline V gene. The CDR3 DNA reads as TGTGCCAGCGGGGAGCGGGGGAACAATGAGCAGTTCTTC. The encoded protein is CASGERGNNEQFF.